The next 32 T cell receptor beta chains were all read from a single sample in a study of blood T cell repertoires in COVID-19. Sequenced by immunoSEQ multiplex PCR; TCRdb stores in-frame clones only, minus some. The sample has 180,000 or so clones; about 83% are singletons. The sequencing sample was made of PBMCs or T cells enriched from blood (not recorded which). The receptors were gathered from a man in his forties or fifties with acute COVID-19.

This sequence joins TRBV9 and TRBJ2-1; the match to TRBD2 covers 9 bases. V gave up 5 bases and J gave up 2 bases; unmatched junction bases: 8. The CDR3 loop spans 16 amino acids. Germline V lookup: CDR1 SGDLS, CDR2 YYNGEE. CDR3 loop: CASSRPSSGTYNEQFF. DNA of the CDR3: TGTGCCAGCAGTCGCCCCTCTAGCGGGACCTACAATGAGCAGTTCTTC.

The chain couples TRBV9 to TRBJ2-5, with D possibly TRBD2 on 7 matching bases. CDR3 length: 15 residues. Trimming cost V 4 bases and J 1 base, with 14 bases left between them. Germline CDR1 is SGDLS and CDR2 is YYNGEE. In DNA form, the CDR3 reads TGTGCCAGCAGCACAAGTAGGGGGGGCCAAGAGACCCAGTACTTC. It yields the protein CASSTSRGGQETQYF.

This chain joins TRBV10-3 and TRBJ1-5; 8 bases are shared with TRBD1. Germline V gene data show CDR1 as ENHRY and CDR2 as SYGVKD. The CDR3 covers 15 residues. V dropped 4 bases and J dropped 7; count of bases not matched to a gene: 9. The CDR3, as DNA: TGTGCCATCAGTGCCAGTAAGGACAGGGACCAGCCCCAGCATTTT. Amino acid sequence: CAISASKDRDQPQHF.

The chain has TRBV9 and TRBJ1-3; D is perhaps TRBD1 (6 bases). The CDR3 sequence is 18 residues long. Trimming stripped 0 bases from V and 3 bases from J, with 19 bases between. CDR1 and CDR2 (germline): SGDLS, YYNGEE. The CDR3 DNA sequence: TGTGCCAGCAGCGTAGCTCCCCTCACAGGGCATTTTGGAAACACCATATATTTT. Translating gives CASSVAPLTGHFGNTIYF.

The rearrangement joins TRBV3-1 (or the pseudogene TRBV3-2) to TRBJ2-1; possibly TRBD2 for D (6 bases). CDR1 is LGHDT, CDR2 YNNKEL, per germline (reference sequence). With 4 bases removed from V and 8 bases from J, the gap between germline ends came to 21 bases. The CDR3 totals 16 residues. As DNA, the CDR3 is TGTGCCAGCAGCCTTCCGGGACCACGGACTATTGATGAGCAGTTCTTC. This codes for CASSLPGPRTIDEQFF.

The chain combines TRBV30 with TRBJ1-1; 7 nucleotides match TRBD1. Trimming cost V 1 base and J 6 bases; bases outside gene matches: 8. In germline, CDR1 is GTSNPN, CDR2 SVGIG (reference sequence). There are 14 residues in the CDR3. CDR3 protein: CAWSGEGAQAEAFF. The CDR3 bases are TGTGCCTGGAGTGGAGAGGGGGCGCAAGCTGAAGCTTTCTTT.

V gene TRBV6-2 or TRBV6-3 combines with J gene TRBJ2-3; D is possibly TRBD2 (5 bases). V shed 7 bases and J shed 4 bases, with 21 bases lying between them. Germline V lookup: CDR1 MNHEY, CDR2 SVGEGT. CDR3 length: 16 amino acids. This CDR3 reads CASTPLGLYDADTQYF. For the CDR3, the DNA is TGTGCCAGCACCCCACTCGGACTCTACGACGCAGATACGCAGTATTTT.

The chain recombines TRBV29-1 with TRBJ1-3; D possibly corresponds to TRBD1 (5 bases). The CDR3 has 14 amino acids. V lost 5 bases to trimming and J lost 1 base, with 12 bases between them. Germline V CDR1 and CDR2: SQVTM, ANQGSEA. The CDR3 spells CSVSSGQSGNTIYF. As DNA, the CDR3 is TGCAGCGTTTCGTCCGGACAATCTGGAAACACCATATATTTT.

The chain combines TRBV5-1 with TRBJ2-7; 10 bases map to TRBD2. V lost 4 bases, J lost 0 bases, and 1 base stayed unmatched. Germline-derived CDR1 and CDR2 are SGHRS and YFSETQ. This CDR3 is 14 amino acids long. CDR3 nucleotide sequence: TGCGCCAGCAGCCCTAGCGGGAGCTCCTACGAGCAGTACTTC. It yields the protein CASSPSGSSYEQYF.

The chain recombines TRBV5-1 with TRBJ2-1; TRBD2 aligns across 7 bases. V lost 7 bases and J lost 7; bases outside the gene matches: 14. This CDR3 comprises 15 residues. CDR1 is SGHRS and CDR2 is YFSETQ in the germline V gene. The CDR3 loop is CASDNQGGLGNEQFF. The CDR3, as DNA: TGCGCCAGCGACAACCAGGGAGGGTTGGGGAATGAGCAGTTCTTC.

The chain is built from TRBV7-9 and TRBJ2-7; possible D gene TRBD2, 6 bases. The germline V and J ends were trimmed by 5 bases and 2 bases, with 13 bases remaining between them. Per the germline V gene, CDR1 is SEHNR and CDR2 is FQNEAQ (reference sequence). The CDR3 consists of 14 residues. In DNA, the CDR3 is TGTGCCAGCAGCCCAGGGACTTTTGCCTACGAGCAGTACTTC. Its translation: CASSPGTFAYEQYF.

This sequence joins TRBV23-1 and TRBJ2-2; the D gene is possibly TRBD1 (5 bases). TRBV23-1 is assigned to the ORF class and has an uncertain function. Trimming took 4 bases from V and 5 from J, leaving 11 bases between them. This CDR3 has 14 amino acids. CDR3 in DNA: TGCGCCAGCAGTCTTAGGACACTGACCGGGGAGCTGTTTTTT. Translation gives CASSLRTLTGELFF.

This clone has a single count. The rearrangement uses TRBV9 and TRBJ1-5; D unresolved. Trimming took off 4 bases at V and 2 bases at J, with 16 bases between the two ends. The CDR3 is 16 residues long. Germline loops: CDR1 SGDLS, CDR2 YYNGEE. For the CDR3, the DNA is TGTGCCAGCAGCTCTAAACCCGGAGAGGGCAATCAGCCCCAGCATTTT. This gives the protein CASSSKPGEGNQPQHF.

This clone was detected only once. This chain links TRBV3-1 (or the pseudogene TRBV3-2) with TRBJ1-4, with 9 nucleotides matching TRBD1. This CDR3 is 14 amino acids long. V shed 5 bases, J shed 8 bases, and the junction held 6 bases outside the gene matches. Per germline, CDR1 LGHDT and CDR2 YNNKEL (reference sequence). The CDR3 sequence is CASSGTDRGEKLFF. Here the CDR3 DNA reads TGTGCCAGCAGCGGAACGGACAGGGGAGAAAAACTGTTTTTT.

There are a few counts of this clone. In DNA form, the CDR3 reads TGTGCCAGCAGCTTAGCGGCAGAGGGAGGCGAAAAACTGTTTTTT. Amino acid sequence: CASSLAAEGGEKLFF. This chain joins TRBV7-2 and TRBJ1-4; D gene ambiguous. The CDR3 runs 15 residues. Germline V gene lookup returns CDR1 SGHTA and CDR2 FQGNSA. Trimming left V 0 bases short and J 8 bases short, with 13 bases between.

Notes on this clone: At one boundary the junction diverges from the germline segment, which might be a read error. V is TRBV7-2 and J is TRBJ2-5; 9 bases match TRBD2. The length of the CDR3 is 14 residues. CDR1 and CDR2 (germline): SGHTA, FQGNSA. The CDR3 bases are TGTGCCAGCAGATTAGCGGGGGCCGGCGAGACCCAGTACTTC. It yields the protein CASRLAGAGETQYF.

The V call is TRBV19, the J call TRBJ2-1, with D uncertain. This CDR3 is built from 12 residues. V was trimmed by 5 bases and J by 7 bases, leaving 9 bases between them. The germline CDR1 and CDR2 sequences are LNHDA and SQIVND (reference sequence). CDR3 region: CASSPTMNEQFF. CDR3 sequence (DNA): TGTGCCAGTAGTCCTACTATGAATGAGCAGTTCTTC.

CDR3 protein: CASSPDRGSYNEQFF. The CDR3 nucleotides are TGTGCCAGTAGTCCGGACAGGGGGTCTTACAATGAGCAGTTCTTC. V gene TRBV19 combines with J gene TRBJ2-1; 10 positions match TRBD1. J lost 4 bases, V lost 5 bases, and 5 bases had no gene match. The CDR3 consists of 15 residues. Germline lookup yields CDR1 LNHDA and CDR2 SQIVND (reference sequence).

V usage is TRBV19 and J usage is TRBJ2-1; 9 nucleotides agree with TRBD2. The germline V gene has CDR1 LNHDA and CDR2 SQIVND (reference sequence). The length of the CDR3 is 18 residues. The ends lost 0 bases at V and 2 bases at J; junction bases unmatched: 8. CDR3 coding DNA: TGTGCCAGTAGTATAGAGGGTTGGCGGGGGGGCCCCTACAATGAGCAGTTCTTC. Amino acid sequence: CASSIEGWRGGPYNEQFF. The full variable domain, completed using reference TRBV19 and TRBJ2-1, is DGGITQSPKYLFRKEGQNVTLSCEQNLNHDAMYWYRQDPGQGLRLIYYSQIVNDFQKGDIAEGYSVSREKKESFPLTVTSAQKNPTAFYLCASSIEGWRGGPYNEQFFGPGTRLTVL.

The sample holds one count of this clone. This chain uses TRBV24-1 with TRBJ2-3; TRBD2 aligns across 7 bases. V lost 3 bases and J lost 3; bases outside the gene matches: 8. The germline V gene has CDR1 KGHDR and CDR2 SFDVKD. The CDR3 has 16 residues. CDR3 region: CATSDPVGGGTDTQYF. The CDR3 bases are TGTGCCACCAGTGATCCTGTGGGGGGAGGGACAGATACGCAGTATTTT.

V and J are TRBV11-2 and TRBJ1-6; D might be TRBD1 (5 bases). The germline V gene encodes CDR1 SGHAT and CDR2 FQNNGV. Trimming shortened V by 1 base and J by 12 bases, and 16 bases separated the two germline ends. CDR3 length: 15 amino acids. CDR3 sequence: CASSLVKGRVEPLHF. CDR3 DNA: TGTGCCAGCAGCTTAGTGAAGGGGCGAGTGGAACCCCTCCACTTT.

The rearrangement joins TRBV7-2 to TRBJ1-1, with a possible D match to TRBD1 (6 bases). This CDR3 has 14 residues. Deletions cut 4 bases from V and 5 bases from J, with 14 bases between. Germline loops: CDR1 SGHTA, CDR2 FQGNSA. CDR3 region: CASSSPGGGTEAFF. Here the CDR3 DNA reads TGTGCCAGCAGCTCCCCTGGGGGCGGGACTGAAGCTTTCTTT. The entire variable domain, with the rest obtained from reference TRBV7-2 and TRBJ1-1, is as follows: GAGVSQSPSNKVTEKGKDVELRCDPISGHTALYWYRQSLGQGLEFLIYFQGNSAPDKSGLPSDRFSAERTGGSVSTLTIQRTQQEDSAVYLCASSSPGGGTEAFFGQGTRLTVV.

The CDR3 region is CASSQPGQRKYGYTF. The DNA for the CDR3 is TGTGCCAGCAGCCAACCGGGACAGCGGAAATATGGCTACACCTTC. This rearrangement joins TRBV6-2 or TRBV6-3 to TRBJ1-2; 7 bases map to TRBD1. This CDR3 contains 15 residues. Germline assignment: CDR1 MNHEY and CDR2 SVGEGT. Trimming cost V 6 bases and J 5 bases; bases outside gene matches: 12.

The rearrangement joins TRBV2 to TRBJ1-3, with D unclear. Trimming pared 4 bases from V and 4 bases from J, leaving 14 bases between. The CDR3 has 15 residues. Germline-derived CDR1 and CDR2 are SNHLY and FYNNEI. CDR3 DNA: TGTGCCAGCAGTGTGGAGGGCCTGGGAGGAAACACCATATATTTT. This codes for CASSVEGLGGNTIYF.

The J gene is TRBJ2-7, the V gene TRBV18, with TRBD2 matching over 14 bases. The CDR3 loop spans 15 amino acids. With 3 bases clipped from V and 5 bases from J, the junction kept 3 bases outside the gene matches. Germline V gene data show CDR1 as KGHSH and CDR2 as LQKENI. The CDR3 DNA reads as TGTGCCAGCTCACCGGGACTAGCGGGAGCGGACGAGCAGTACTTC. Translating it yields CASSPGLAGADEQYF.

This clone was counted a few times. This chain links TRBV5-8 with TRBJ1-2; 11 nucleotides match TRBD1. After removal of 7 bases from V and 4 bases from J, the junction contained 12 bases not matched to a gene. The CDR3 runs to 16 residues. Germline-derived CDR1 and CDR2 are SGHTS and YDEGEE. CDR3 sequence: CASQRLAGTGGYGYTF. The CDR3 DNA reads as TGTGCCAGCCAACGTCTGGCGGGGACAGGGGGCTATGGCTACACCTTC.

The rearrangement links TRBV9 to TRBJ1-2; D not certain. The CDR3 extends over 14 amino acids. V lost 0 bases, J lost 4 bases, and 10 bases lay in between. Germline V lookup: CDR1 SGDLS, CDR2 YYNGEE. CDR3 region: CASSVATAAYGYTF. CDR3 nucleotide sequence: TGTGCCAGCAGCGTAGCTACCGCCGCCTATGGCTACACCTTC. Together with reference TRBV9 and TRBJ1-2, the CDR3 gives the full variable domain: DSGVTQTPKHLITATGQRVTLRCSPRSGDLSVYWYQQSLDQGLQFLIQYYNGEERAKGNILERFSAQQFPDLHSELNLSSLELGDSALYFCASSVATAAYGYTFGSGTRLTVV.

The chain joins TRBV5-1 to TRBJ2-3; 11 nucleotides line up with TRBD1. Looked up from germline, CDR1 is SGHRS and CDR2 is YFSETQ. The CDR3 sequence is 15 residues long. With 0 bases clipped from V and 3 bases from J, the junction kept 0 bases outside the gene matches. The CDR3 coding sequence is TGCGCCAGCAGCTTGGGGGACAGGGGGACAGATACGCAGTATTTT. Its translation is CASSLGDRGTDTQYF.

This clone has a handful of counts. This chain links TRBV2 with TRBJ1-6; a possible D gene is TRBD1 (5 bases). There are 14 residues in the CDR3. From germline, CDR1 is SNHLY and CDR2 FYNNEI. V lost 6 bases, J lost 5 bases, and 11 bases lay in between. CDR3 sequence reads: CASRNRRNNSPLHF. For the CDR3, the DNA is TGTGCCAGCAGGAACAGGCGAAATAATTCACCCCTCCACTTT.

The chain is built from TRBV28 and TRBJ2-1; 9 bases match TRBD2. This CDR3 is built from 15 residues. The junction had 12 bases not matched to a gene; V was cut back by 7 bases and J by 8 bases. The germline gives CDR1 MDHEN, CDR2 SYDVKM. The CDR3 coding sequence is TGTGCCAGCACTTTGGGGCTAGCGGGGAGGGATGAGCAGTTCTTC. Protein product: CASTLGLAGRDEQFF. The full variable domain, its missing parts supplied by reference TRBV28 and TRBJ2-1, is DVKVTQSSRYLVKRTGEKVFLECVQDMDHENMFWYRQDPGLGLRLIYFSYDVKMKEKGDIPEGYSVSREKKERFSLILESASTNQTSMYLCASTLGLAGRDEQFFGPGTRLTVL.

V gene TRBV4-1 combines with J gene TRBJ1-2, with 9 bases that match TRBD1. Trimming cost V 2 bases and J 8 bases; bases outside gene matches: 12. This CDR3 is 16 amino acids long. CDR1 is MGHRA, CDR2 YSYEKL, per germline. The CDR3 DNA reads TGCGCCAGCAGCCAATTTTCGACAGGGGGAAGGGACGGCTACACCTTC. Protein product: CASSQFSTGGRDGYTF.

J is TRBJ2-7 and V is TRBV6-1, with D possibly being TRBD1 (6 bases). Germline CDR1 MNHNS, CDR2 SASEGT. Trimming pared 3 bases from V and 2 bases from J, leaving 8 bases between. This CDR3 contains 13 residues. The CDR3: CASSEDRAYEQYF. The DNA for the CDR3 is TGTGCCAGCAGTGAGGACAGAGCCTACGAGCAGTACTTC.